These T cell receptor beta chains were read from a single sample in a study of T-cell reconstitution after alpha-beta-depleted transplantation in children. TCRdb itself ran the PCR reads through MiXCR, one entry per CDR3 protein. The sample has about 100,000 distinct CDR3 sequences, 7.5% to 9% seen once. The sequenced sample was PBMCs, obtained before TCRalphabeta/CD19-depleted stem cell transplant. The receptors shown here come from a boy aged 2-15 years with acute lymphoblastic leukemia, due to receive a stem cell transplant. Both conserved end residues are part of each CDR3. D genes are given only for firm matches. Expanded clones are given a class, and other clones once, few, many or no size at all.

cdr3_length	clone_size	v_call	j_call	d_call	cdr3_aa	cdr3_nt
15	NA	TRBV6-1	TRBJ2-2	TRBD1	CASSRSGTGGWELFF	TGTGCCAGCAGTCGCTCCGGGACAGGGGGATGGGAGCTGTTTTTT
13	many	TRBV7-9	TRBJ1-2	NA	CASSPQAAYGYTF	TGTGCCAGCAGCCCCCAGGCTGCCTATGGCTACACCTTC
17	few	TRBV20-1	TRBJ1-1	NA	CSARGAGAQVRNTEAFF	TGCAGTGCTAGGGGGGCAGGGGCCCAGGTCAGGAACACTGAAGCTTTCTTT
15	many	TRBV21-1	TRBJ2-5	NA	CASSKAWTGQETQYF	TGTGCCAGCAGCAAAGCCTGGACAGGCCAAGAGACCCAGTACTTC
17	few	TRBV12-3/TRBV12-4	TRBJ1-4	NA	CASSFGGDWSTNEKLFF	TGTGCCAGCAGTTTTGGAGGGGATTGGAGTACTAATGAAAAACTGTTTTTT
15	NA	TRBV6-1	TRBJ2-2	TRBD1	CASSGDRLYTGELFF	TGTGCCAGCAGCGGGGACAGGTTGTACACCGGGGAGCTGTTTTTT
15	many	TRBV28	TRBJ1-4	NA	CASTPGWGDAEKLFF	TGTGCCAGCACCCCGGGGTGGGGGGATGCGGAAAAACTGTTTTTT
13	many	TRBV6-6	TRBJ2-7	NA	CASSTRDSYEQYF	TGTGCCAGCAGCACACGGGATTCCTACGAGCAGTACTTC
16	few	TRBV5-1	TRBJ2-7	NA	CASSFLRDAISYEQYF	TGCGCCAGCAGCTTCCTTCGGGACGCTATCTCCTACGAGCAGTACTTC
14	few	TRBV6-5	TRBJ2-5	NA	CASRRRGGSETQYF	TGTGCCAGCAGGCGCAGGGGAGGGAGTGAGACCCAGTACTTC
16	many	TRBV5-1	TRBJ1-3	NA	CASSLTAGTSGNTIYF	TGCGCCAGCAGCTTGACCGCCGGGACATCTGGAAACACCATATATTTT
15	many	TRBV24-1	TRBJ2-1	TRBD1	CATGEQGSSYNEQFF	TGTGCCACCGGAGAACAGGGGAGCTCCTACAATGAGCAGTTCTTC
13	many	TRBV5-1	TRBJ1-2	NA	CASSAGLGYGYTF	TGCGCCAGCAGCGCGGGACTTGGGTATGGCTACACCTTC
14	NA	TRBV19	TRBJ1-1	NA	CASSIDDLGTEAFF	TGTGCCAGTAGTATAGACGACTTGGGCACTGAAGCTTTCTTT
14	many	TRBV4-3	TRBJ1-2	NA	CASSPGDGLYGYTF	TGCGCCAGCAGCCCAGGAGATGGGCTCTATGGCTACACCTTC
14	many	TRBV14	TRBJ2-1	NA	CASSQDLAFNEQFF	TGTGCCAGCAGCCAAGACCTGGCCTTCAATGAGCAGTTCTTC
15	many	TRBV20-1	TRBJ2-1	TRBD2	CSARDFPSGGARQFF	TGCAGTGCTAGAGATTTCCCTAGCGGGGGGGCGCGGCAGTTCTTC
13	medium-sized	TRBV7-9	TRBJ1-3	NA	CASSTQGLDTIYF	TGTGCCAGCAGCACACAGGGTTTGGACACCATATATTTT
14	few	TRBV7-9	TRBJ2-1	NA	CASSFEQGRPEQFF	TGTGCCAGCAGCTTTGAACAGGGCAGGCCTGAGCAGTTCTTC
17	many	TRBV12-3/TRBV12-4	TRBJ2-3	TRBD1	CASSLKQGALVWDTQYF	TGTGCCAGCAGTTTGAAGCAGGGGGCATTAGTTTGGGATACGCAGTATTTT
16	few	TRBV7-2	TRBJ1-3	NA	CASSFPGTNSGNTIYF	TGTGCCAGCAGCTTCCCGGGGACGAACTCTGGAAACACCATATATTTT
13	many	TRBV7-7	TRBJ1-1	NA	CASSLGEGTEAFF	TGTGCTAGCAGCTTGGGCGAGGGCACTGAAGCTTTCTTT
15	many	TRBV7-8	TRBJ2-3	TRBD2	CASSLKRGSTDTQYF	TGTGCCAGCAGCTTAAAGCGGGGGAGCACAGATACGCAGTATTTT
16	many	TRBV5-1	TRBJ2-3	NA	CASSSGGVASTDTQYF	TGCGCCAGCAGCTCTGGTGGCGTCGCTAGCACAGATACGCAGTATTTT
16	many	TRBV24-1	TRBJ2-3	TRBD2	CATSGLRGEDTDTQYF	TGTGCCACCAGTGGCCTGCGGGGGGAGGACACAGATACGCAGTATTTT
15	few	TRBV12-5	TRBJ2-3	NA	CASGVTAIRTDTQYF	TGTGCTAGTGGGGTTACAGCTATACGCACAGATACGCAGTATTTT
14	many	TRBV7-9	TRBJ2-5	TRBD2	CASSYSGGEETQYF	TGTGCCAGCTCTTATAGCGGGGGGGAAGAGACCCAGTACTTC
14	many	TRBV5-1	TRBJ1-6	TRBD1	CASSLGTETSPLHF	TGCGCCAGCAGCCTCGGGACAGAGACTTCACCCCTCCACTTT
16	many	TRBV6-2/TRBV6-3	TRBJ2-5	NA	CASSYPAGTFQETQYF	TGTGCCAGCAGTTACCCTGCGGGAACCTTCCAAGAGACCCAGTACTTC
15	NA	TRBV7-9	TRBJ2-3	TRBD1	CASSFPSRDRVTQYF	TGTGCCAGCAGCTTCCCTTCCCGGGACAGGGTTACGCAGTATTTT
14	many	TRBV12-3/TRBV12-4	TRBJ2-3	NA	CASRRRPGADTQYF	TGTGCCAGCAGGAGGCGGCCTGGCGCAGATACGCAGTATTTT
18	many	TRBV4-2	TRBJ2-6	NA	CASSHQQGRGSGANVLTF	TGTGCCAGCAGCCACCAACAGGGAAGAGGCTCTGGGGCCAACGTCCTGACTTTC
14	NA	TRBV11-3	TRBJ2-3	NA	CASSLGQTTDTQYF	TGTGCCAGCAGCTTGGGTCAGACCACAGATACGCAGTATTTT
12	few	TRBV12-3/TRBV12-4	TRBJ2-6	NA	CASDSGANVLTF	TGTGCCAGCGACTCTGGGGCCAACGTCCTGACTTTC
14	many	TRBV5-1	TRBJ1-1	NA	CASSLDRSISEAFF	TGCGCCAGCAGCTTAGACAGGTCGATCTCTGAAGCTTTCTTT
15	NA	TRBV7-9	TRBJ1-2	NA	CASSHPLVGADGYTF	TGTGCCAGCAGCCACCCATTGGTGGGGGCGGATGGCTACACCTTC
15	NA	TRBV25-1	TRBJ1-2	NA	CASSESLTGYRGYTF	TGTGCCAGCAGTGAATCGCTGACAGGCTATCGGGGCTACACCTTC
14	NA	TRBV27	TRBJ2-3	NA	CASSSPARTDTQYF	TGTGCCAGCAGTTCGCCGGCACGGACAGATACGCAGTATTTT
13	few	TRBV20-1	TRBJ2-1	NA	CSARVTTYNEQFF	TGCAGTGCGCGGGTGACTACCTACAATGAGCAGTTCTTC
14	many	TRBV20-1	TRBJ2-1	NA	CSARLGGHYNEQFF	TGCAGTGCTAGGCTTGGGGGGCATTACAATGAGCAGTTCTTC
17	many	TRBV21-1	TRBJ2-1	NA	CASSKHRGVAAGNEQFF	NA
15	NA	TRBV11-2	TRBJ1-6	TRBD1	CASSLGQGSNSPLHF	TGTGCCAGCAGCTTGGGACAGGGGAGTAATTCACCCCTCCACTTT
13	many	TRBV20-1	TRBJ1-4	NA	CSARKAGSEKLFF	TGCAGTGCTAGAAAGGCAGGATCTGAAAAACTGTTTTTT
15	many	TRBV18	TRBJ1-4	NA	CASSPQGATNEKLFF	TGTGCCAGCTCTCCCCAGGGTGCAACTAATGAAAAACTGTTTTTT
15	many	TRBV6-2/TRBV6-3	TRBJ2-3	NA	CASSHRDQATDTQYF	TGTGCCAGCAGTCACCGGGACCAGGCGACAGATACGCAGTATTTT
13	few	TRBV20-1	TRBJ1-1	NA	CSASREADTEAFF	TGCAGTGCCTCGAGAGAGGCGGACACTGAAGCTTTCTTT
14	NA	TRBV12-3/TRBV12-4	TRBJ2-1	NA	CASAAGTDYNEQFF	TGTGCCAGCGCCGCCGGGACTGACTACAATGAGCAGTTCTTC
15	many	TRBV24-1	TRBJ2-3	TRBD1	CATNRTGHLTDTQYF	TGTGCCACCAATAGGACAGGGCACCTCACAGATACGCAGTATTTT
17	few	TRBV7-8	TRBJ2-6	NA	CASSLVDSFSGANVLTF	TGTGCCAGCAGCTTAGTGGACAGCTTCTCTGGGGCCAACGTCCTGACTTTC
15	many	TRBV15	TRBJ2-7	TRBD2	CATSRDRAGGYEQYF	TGTGCCACCAGCAGAGATAGGGCGGGGGGCTACGAGCAGTACTTC
15	NA	TRBV20-1	TRBJ2-5	TRBD2	CSAIRTSGMFGAQYF	TGCAGTGCTATCAGGACTAGCGGCATGTTTGGGGCCCAGTACTTC
13	NA	TRBV7-9	TRBJ2-1	NA	CASSAGSYNEQFF	TGTGCCAGCAGCGCAGGGTCCTACAATGAGCAGTTCTTC
17	many	TRBV7-9	TRBJ1-1	NA	CAPVKAPRAGMNTEAFF	TGTGCACCAGTGAAGGCGCCACGGGCCGGGATGAACACTGAAGCTTTCTTT
18	many	TRBV5-5	TRBJ1-5	NA	CASSVGPERALSNQPQHF	TGTGCCAGCAGCGTCGGACCAGAAAGGGCACTTAGCAATCAGCCCCAGCATTTT
14	many	TRBV2	TRBJ2-7	NA	CASEEGTLSYEQYF	TGTGCCAGCGAGGAGGGGACACTCTCCTACGAGCAGTACTTC
14	NA	TRBV12-3/TRBV12-4	TRBJ1-2	NA	CASRSLQGGYGYTF	TGTGCCAGCAGAAGCCTTCAGGGAGGCTATGGCTACACCTTC
15	many	TRBV11-2	TRBJ2-5	TRBD1	CASSLTRTGRETQYF	TGTGCCAGCAGCTTAACCCGGACAGGGCGAGAGACCCAGTACTTC
14	many	TRBV19	TRBJ2-1	NA	CASSIVGPYNEQFF	TGTGCCAGTAGTATAGTGGGCCCCTACAATGAGCAGTTCTTC
14	NA	TRBV12-5	TRBJ2-7	NA	CASGHHRSSYEQYF	TGTGCTAGTGGACATCACAGGAGCTCCTACGAGCAGTACTTC